The clone carrying this T cell receptor beta chain was observed at least ten times. Its antigen is currently unknown. Unique molecular identifiers were added to individual cDNA molecules. TCRdb itself ran the 5' RACE reads through MiXCR, one entry per CDR3 protein. The sample contains 65,000 to 95,000 distinct CDR3 sequences, about a sixth of which appear only once. CDR3 length equals 12 residues. The germline V and J ends were trimmed by 3 bases and 3 bases, with 8 bases remaining between them. Per germline, CDR1 SQVTM and CDR2 ANQGSEA. These data come from a study of early T cells in non-severe SARS-CoV-2 infection. Study-level information: Unsorted whole-blood RNA was sequenced in bulk, leaving chains unpaired. Study-wide findings and caveats: VDJdb matches were skewed toward anti-spike CD8 T cell responses.

Sequencing input: whole blood. The genes are TRBV29-1 and TRBJ1-1; D is unresolved. This receptor was obtained from an adult who was a healthcare worker with PCR-confirmed SARS-CoV-2 infection or an uninfected control (not recorded which). CDR3 amino acids: CSVDFRDTEAFF. The CDR3, as DNA: TGCAGCGTTGACTTTCGGGACACTGAAGCTTTCTTT. Full variable domain (rest looked up from reference TRBV29-1 and TRBJ1-1): SAVISQKPSRDICQRGTSLTIQCQVDSQVTMMFWYRQQPGQSLTLIATANQGSEATYESGFVIDKFPISRPNLTFSTLTVSNMSPEDSSIYLCSVDFRDTEAFFGQGTRLTVV.